Given below is one T cell receptor beta chain in context. A few counts support this clone. What this receptor recognizes is not known. No clone much larger than this one lies a single base away; base qualities are absent. The sample is drawn from a study of OX40 agonist ivuxolimab in advanced cancers. About the study as a whole: Ivuxolimab was an agonistic, fully human IgG2 monoclonal antibody directed against OX40 (CD134), a costimulatory receptor. Partial responses occurred in three dose-escalation patients: two with cutaneous melanoma and one with hepatocellular carcinoma. Intravenous ivuxolimab was administered to patients every 2 weeks at six dose levels: 0.01, 0.1, 0.3, 1.5, 3 and 10 mg/kg. The point of sequencing TCRbeta in the periphery was to test whether ivuxolimab changed TCR sequence diversity and drove clonal T-cell expansion. Of the approximately 54 patients in dose escalation, some 19 had hepatocellular carcinoma, around 15 had melanoma, 9 had renal cell carcinoma and 9 had head and neck cancer. A male proportion of about 79% and a mean age of approximately 55 years, ranging from roughly 23 to 85, were recorded for the dose-escalation cohort. The paper describes the monotherapy dose-escalation part (N = 52 patients) of the phase I trial of ivuxolimab. Patients were allowed to have had prior anti-PD-1, anti-PD-L1 or anti-CTLA-4 therapy, and more than 30% of the dose-escalation patients had previously received checkpoint inhibitors. Study-level results and caveats: Low levels of normalized T-cell clonal expansion were also seen in some nonresponding patients. The antigen specificity of the peripheral T cells that underwent clonal expansion was not determined. At doses of 0.1 to 3.0 mg/kg, clonal expansion of both CD4+ and CD8+ T cells in blood was seen between baseline and week 6. After ivuxolimab, CD8+ T cells had more expanded clones than CD4+ T cells on average. In the 0.1-3.0 mg/kg groups, partial responders were among the patients with the lowest normalized peripheral clonal expansion, particularly in CD8+ T cells.

A distance of 7 bases separates the germline ends of V and J, which lose 3 bases and 2 bases respectively. In the germline V gene, CDR1 corresponds to SNHLY and CDR2 to FYNNEI. There are 13 amino acids in the CDR3, from cysteine to phenylalanine inclusive. Only CDR3 DNA remains: 39 bases, in frame from the first base. Genomic DNA was isolated from the sorted cells so that the TCRbeta CDR3 region could be sequenced. The immunoSEQ Assay was used for sequencing of TCRbeta CDR3 regions. Held by TCRdb, this immuneACCESS table contains in-frame sequences only and omits some clones. Under half of the omission traces to an unresolved V gene where checked; the cause of the rest is unknown. The sample table holds tens of thousands of clones, of which 75% to 90% were seen once. Under 0.65% of the sample belongs to the ten largest clones. Patients with autoimmune disease history or receiving systemic immunosuppression were excluded from the trial. Peripheral blood for TCR sequencing was collected from all dose cohorts at baseline, on cycle 4 day 1, and on cycle 7 day 1. Samples were obtained from an open-label, multicenter, first-in-human phase I dose-escalation trial of ivuxolimab. Adults with locally advanced or metastatic melanoma, renal cell, hepatocellular, or head and neck squamous cell carcinoma were enrolled in the trial. Before TCR sequencing, CD4+ T cells and CD8+ T cells were sorted from peripheral blood as separate populations.

Specimen: CD4+ or CD8+ T cells sorted from blood, collected in a trial of the OX40 agonist ivuxolimab. Rearrangement joined TRBV2 to TRBJ1-1; too little of a D gene remains to name it. This sequence was found in an adult with an advanced solid tumor such as melanoma, head and neck, liver or kidney cancer. At the DNA level, the sequence is TGTGCCAGCAGTGACGGAGAAAACACTGAAGCTTTCTTT. Its protein reads: CASSDGENTEAFF. The CDR3 plus the reference TRBV2 and TRBJ1-1 genes for the other parts give the full variable domain: EPEVTQTPSHQVTQMGQEVILRCVPISNHLYFYWYRQILGQKVEFLVSFYNNEISEKSEIFDDQFSVERPDGSNFTLKIRSTKLEDSAMYFCASSDGENTEAFFGQGTRLTVV.